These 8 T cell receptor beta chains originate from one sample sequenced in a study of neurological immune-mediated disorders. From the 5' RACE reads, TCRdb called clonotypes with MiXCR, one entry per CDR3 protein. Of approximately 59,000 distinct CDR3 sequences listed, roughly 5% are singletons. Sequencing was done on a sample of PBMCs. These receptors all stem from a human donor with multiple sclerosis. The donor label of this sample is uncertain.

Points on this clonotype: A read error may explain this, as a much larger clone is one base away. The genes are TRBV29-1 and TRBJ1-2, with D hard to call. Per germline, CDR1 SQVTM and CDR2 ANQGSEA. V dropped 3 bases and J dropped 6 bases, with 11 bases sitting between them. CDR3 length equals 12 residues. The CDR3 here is CSVDHGTDGYTF. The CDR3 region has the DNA TGCAGCGTTGACCATGGTACGGATGGCTACACCTTC.

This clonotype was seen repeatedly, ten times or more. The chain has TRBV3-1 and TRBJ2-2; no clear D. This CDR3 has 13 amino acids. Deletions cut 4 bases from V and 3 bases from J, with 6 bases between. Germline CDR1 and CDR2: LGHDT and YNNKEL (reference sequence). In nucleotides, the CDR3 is TGTGCCAGCAGCCCCGGTCACACCGGGGAGCTGTTTTTT. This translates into CASSPGHTGELFF. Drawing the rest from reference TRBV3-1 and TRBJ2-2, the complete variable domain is DTAVSQTPKYLVTQMGNDKSIKCEQNLGHDTMYWYKQDSKKFLKIMFSYNNKELIINETVPNRFSPKSPDKAHLNLHINSLELGDSAVYFCASSPGHTGELFFGEGSRLTVL.

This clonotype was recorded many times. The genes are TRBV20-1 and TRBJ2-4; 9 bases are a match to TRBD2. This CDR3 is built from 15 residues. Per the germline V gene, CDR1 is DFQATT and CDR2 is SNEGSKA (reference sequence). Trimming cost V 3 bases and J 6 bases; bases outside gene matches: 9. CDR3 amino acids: CSASDSGGLSNIQYF. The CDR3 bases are TGCAGTGCTAGTGACAGCGGGGGGTTATCAAACATTCAGTACTTC.

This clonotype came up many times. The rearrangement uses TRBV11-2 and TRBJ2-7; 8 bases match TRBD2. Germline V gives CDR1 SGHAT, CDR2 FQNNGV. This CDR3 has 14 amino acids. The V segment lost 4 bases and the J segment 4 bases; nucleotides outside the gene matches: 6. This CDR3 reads CASSSREGTYEQYF. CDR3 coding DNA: TGTGCCAGCAGCTCCCGGGAGGGAACGTACGAGCAGTACTTC.

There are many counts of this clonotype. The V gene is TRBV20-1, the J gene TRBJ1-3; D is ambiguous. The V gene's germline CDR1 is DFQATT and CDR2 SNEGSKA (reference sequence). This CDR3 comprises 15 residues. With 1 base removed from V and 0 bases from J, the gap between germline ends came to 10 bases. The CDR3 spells CSARVGENSGNTIYF. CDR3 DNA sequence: TGCAGTGCTAGAGTGGGAGAGAACTCTGGAAACACCATATATTTT.

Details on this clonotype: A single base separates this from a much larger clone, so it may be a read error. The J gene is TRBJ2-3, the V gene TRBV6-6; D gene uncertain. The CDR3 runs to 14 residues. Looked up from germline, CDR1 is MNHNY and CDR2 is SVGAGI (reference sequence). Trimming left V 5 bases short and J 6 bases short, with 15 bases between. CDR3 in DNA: TGTGCCAGCAGTAGGAACCTAGTCCGGGATACGCAGTATTTT. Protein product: CASSRNLVRDTQYF.

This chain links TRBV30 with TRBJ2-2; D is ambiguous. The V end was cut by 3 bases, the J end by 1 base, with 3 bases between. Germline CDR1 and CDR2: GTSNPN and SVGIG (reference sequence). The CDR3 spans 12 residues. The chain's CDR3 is CAWRENTGELFF. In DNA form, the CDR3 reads TGTGCCTGGAGGGAGAACACCGGGGAGCTGTTTTTT.

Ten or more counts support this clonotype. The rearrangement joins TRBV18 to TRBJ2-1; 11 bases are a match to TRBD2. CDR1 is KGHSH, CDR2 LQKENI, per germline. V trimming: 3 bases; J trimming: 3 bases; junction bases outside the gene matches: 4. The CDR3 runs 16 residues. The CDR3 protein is CASSPSSGGYYNEQFF. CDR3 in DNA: TGTGCCAGCTCACCGTCTAGCGGGGGGTACTACAATGAGCAGTTCTTC.